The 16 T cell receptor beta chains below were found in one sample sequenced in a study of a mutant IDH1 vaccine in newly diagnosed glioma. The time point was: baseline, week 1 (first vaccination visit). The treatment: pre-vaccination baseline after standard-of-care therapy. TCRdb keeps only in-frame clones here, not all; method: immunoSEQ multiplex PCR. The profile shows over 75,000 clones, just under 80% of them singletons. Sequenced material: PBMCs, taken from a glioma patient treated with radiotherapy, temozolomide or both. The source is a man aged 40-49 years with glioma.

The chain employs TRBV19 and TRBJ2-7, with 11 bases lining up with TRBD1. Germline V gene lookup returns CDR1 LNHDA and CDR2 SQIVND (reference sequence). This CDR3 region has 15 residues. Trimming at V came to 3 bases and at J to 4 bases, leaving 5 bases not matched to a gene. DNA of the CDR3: TGTGCCAGTAGTATTGGGACAGGGGGTTTGTACGAGCAGTACTTC. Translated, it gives CASSIGTGGLYEQYF.

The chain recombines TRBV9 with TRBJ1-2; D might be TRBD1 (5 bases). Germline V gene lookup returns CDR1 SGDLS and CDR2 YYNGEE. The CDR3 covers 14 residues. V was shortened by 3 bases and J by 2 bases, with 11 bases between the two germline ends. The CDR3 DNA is TGTGCCAGCAGCGCCTCTACAGGCAACTATGGCTACACCTTC. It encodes CASSASTGNYGYTF.

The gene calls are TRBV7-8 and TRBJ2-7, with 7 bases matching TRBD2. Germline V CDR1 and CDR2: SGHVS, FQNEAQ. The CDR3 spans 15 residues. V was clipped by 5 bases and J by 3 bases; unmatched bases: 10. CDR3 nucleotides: TGTGCCAGCAGCAGCGGGGCGTCAAGCTTCTACGAGCAGTACTTC. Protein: CASSSGASSFYEQYF. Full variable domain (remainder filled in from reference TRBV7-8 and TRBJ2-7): GAGVSQSPRYKVAKRGQDVALRCDPISGHVSLFWYQQALGQGPEFLTYFQNEAQLDKSGLPSDRFFAERPEGSVSTLKIQRTQQEDSAVYLCASSSGASSFYEQYFGPGTRLTVT.

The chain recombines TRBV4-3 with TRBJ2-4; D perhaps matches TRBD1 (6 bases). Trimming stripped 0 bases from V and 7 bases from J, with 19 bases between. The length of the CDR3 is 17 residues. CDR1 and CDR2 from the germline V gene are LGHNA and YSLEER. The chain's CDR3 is CASSQDYRQGLTNIQYF. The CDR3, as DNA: TGCGCCAGCAGCCAAGATTACAGGCAGGGGCTCACGAACATTCAGTACTTC.

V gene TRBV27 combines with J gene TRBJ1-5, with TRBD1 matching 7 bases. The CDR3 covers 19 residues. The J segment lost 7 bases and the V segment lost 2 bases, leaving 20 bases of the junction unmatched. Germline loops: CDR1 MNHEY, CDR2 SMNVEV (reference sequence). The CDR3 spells CASSLRPGRQGVPGQPQHF. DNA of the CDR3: TGTGCCAGCAGTTTACGTCCGGGGCGGCAGGGGGTACCGGGACAGCCCCAGCATTTT.

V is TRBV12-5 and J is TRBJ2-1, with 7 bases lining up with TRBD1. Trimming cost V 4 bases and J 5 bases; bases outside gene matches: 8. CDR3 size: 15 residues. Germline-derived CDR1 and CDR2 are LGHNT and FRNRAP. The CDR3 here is CASGSRIQGNNEQFF. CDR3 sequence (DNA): TGTGCTAGTGGTTCCCGGATACAGGGGAACAATGAGCAGTTCTTC.

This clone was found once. Here the CDR3 reads CASRRTATNEKLFF. In DNA, the CDR3 is TGTGCCAGCAGAAGGACAGCAACTAATGAAAAACTGTTTTTT. V gene TRBV27 combines with J gene TRBJ1-4; D may be TRBD1 (6 bases). The CDR3 contains 14 residues. The germline V and J ends were trimmed by 6 bases and 0 bases, with 8 bases remaining between them. Germline CDR1 MNHEY, CDR2 SMNVEV (reference sequence).

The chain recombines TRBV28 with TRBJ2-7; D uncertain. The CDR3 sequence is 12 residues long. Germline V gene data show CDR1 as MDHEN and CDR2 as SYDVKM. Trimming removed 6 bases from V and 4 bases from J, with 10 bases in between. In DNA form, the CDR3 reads TGTGCCAGCAGGCAGAATAGGTACGAGCAGTACTTC. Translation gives CASRQNRYEQYF.

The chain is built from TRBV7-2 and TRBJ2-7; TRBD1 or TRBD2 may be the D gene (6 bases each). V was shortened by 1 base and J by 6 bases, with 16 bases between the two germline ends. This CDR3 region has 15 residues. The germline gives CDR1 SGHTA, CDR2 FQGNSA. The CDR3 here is CASSLDGGRGLEQYF. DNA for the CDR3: TGTGCCAGCAGCTTAGATGGGGGGCGCGGTCTCGAGCAGTACTTC.

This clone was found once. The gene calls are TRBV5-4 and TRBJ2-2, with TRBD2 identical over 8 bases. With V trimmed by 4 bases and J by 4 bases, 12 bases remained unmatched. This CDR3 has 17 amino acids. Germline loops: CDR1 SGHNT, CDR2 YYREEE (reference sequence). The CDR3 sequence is CASSRGRAGGPTGELFF. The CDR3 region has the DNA TGTGCCAGCAGCCGCGGAAGGGCGGGGGGCCCCACCGGGGAGCTGTTTTTT.

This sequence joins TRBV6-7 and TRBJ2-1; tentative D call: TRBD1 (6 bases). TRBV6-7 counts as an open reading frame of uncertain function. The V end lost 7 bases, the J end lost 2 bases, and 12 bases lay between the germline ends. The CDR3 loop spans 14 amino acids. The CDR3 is CASNRDKTYNEQFF. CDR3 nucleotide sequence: TGTGCCAGCAATCGGGACAAGACCTACAATGAGCAGTTCTTC.

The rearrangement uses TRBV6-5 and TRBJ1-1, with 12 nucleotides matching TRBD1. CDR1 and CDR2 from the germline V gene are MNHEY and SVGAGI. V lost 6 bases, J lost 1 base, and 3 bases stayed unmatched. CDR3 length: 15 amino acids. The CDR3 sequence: CASRGQGAGNTEAFF. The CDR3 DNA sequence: TGTGCCAGCAGGGGACAGGGGGCGGGGAACACTGAAGCTTTCTTT.

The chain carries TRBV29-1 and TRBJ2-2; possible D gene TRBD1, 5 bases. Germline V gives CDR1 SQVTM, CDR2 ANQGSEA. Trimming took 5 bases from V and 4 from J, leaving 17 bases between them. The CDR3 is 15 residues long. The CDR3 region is CSVTIGAPRTGELFF. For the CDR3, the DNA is TGCAGCGTTACGATAGGGGCTCCCCGCACCGGGGAGCTGTTTTTT.

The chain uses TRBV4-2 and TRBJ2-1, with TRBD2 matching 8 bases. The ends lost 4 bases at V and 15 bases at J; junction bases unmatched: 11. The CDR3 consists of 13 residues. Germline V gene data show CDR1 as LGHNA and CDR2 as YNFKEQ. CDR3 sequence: CASSPGLGRELFF. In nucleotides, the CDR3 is TGTGCCAGCAGCCCCGGACTCGGGAGGGAGTTGTTCTTC.

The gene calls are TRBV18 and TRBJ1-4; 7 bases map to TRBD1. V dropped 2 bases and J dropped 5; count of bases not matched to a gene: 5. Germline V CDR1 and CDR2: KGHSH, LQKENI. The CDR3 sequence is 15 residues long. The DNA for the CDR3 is TGTGCCAGCTCACCAAGACAGGGATGGAATGAAAAACTGTTTTTT. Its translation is CASSPRQGWNEKLFF. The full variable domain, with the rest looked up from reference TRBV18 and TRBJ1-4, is NAGVMQNPRHLVRRRGQEARLRCSPMKGHSHVYWYRQLPEEGLKFMVYLQKENIIDESGMPKERFSAEFPKEGPSILRIQQVVRGDSAAYFCASSPRQGWNEKLFFGSGTQLSVL.

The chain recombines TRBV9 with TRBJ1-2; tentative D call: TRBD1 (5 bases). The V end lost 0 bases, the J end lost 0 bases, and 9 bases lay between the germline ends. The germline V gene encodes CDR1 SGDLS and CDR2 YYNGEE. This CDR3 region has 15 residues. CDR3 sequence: CASSVGGFSNYGYTF. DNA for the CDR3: TGTGCCAGCAGCGTAGGGGGGTTTTCTAACTATGGCTACACCTTC.